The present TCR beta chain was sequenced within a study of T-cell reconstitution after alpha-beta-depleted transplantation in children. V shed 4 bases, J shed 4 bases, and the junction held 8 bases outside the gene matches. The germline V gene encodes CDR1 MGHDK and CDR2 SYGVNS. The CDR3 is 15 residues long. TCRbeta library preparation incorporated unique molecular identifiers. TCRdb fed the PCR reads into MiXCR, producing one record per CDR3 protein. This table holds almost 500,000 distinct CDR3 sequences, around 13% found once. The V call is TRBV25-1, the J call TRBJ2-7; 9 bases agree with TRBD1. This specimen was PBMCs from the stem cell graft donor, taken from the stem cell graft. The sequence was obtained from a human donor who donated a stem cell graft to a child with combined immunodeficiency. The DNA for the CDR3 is TGTGCCAGCAGTGTCTTCCGAGGACAGGGGTACGAGCAGTACTTC. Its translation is CASSVFRGQGYEQYF.